Described below is a single T cell receptor beta chain sequence and its context. What antigen it recognizes has not been identified. Library preparation employed the immunoSEQ multiplex PCR assay. For the multiplex PCR, a mixture combining 60 forward primers for TCR Vbeta segments and 13 reverse primers for TCR Jbeta segments was used. A multiplex PCR assay on genomic DNA amplified the CDR3 region of rearranged TCR beta genes. The Illumina HiSeq System was used to sequence the amplified TCR beta libraries as 87-base-pair reads. Under the source paper's analysis protocol: In a later analysis, 80 million or so unique TCR beta chains were counted across the 650 to 700 repertoires, and some 10 million of these chains were shared by at least two donors. Raw reads were error-corrected and collapsed into unique sequences by a nearest-neighbor algorithm in which closely related sequences were merged to remove PCR and sequencing errors. To assign V, D and J gene segments, CDR3 sequences were aligned to IMGT reference sequences. For a sequence to be retained, a match of at least six nucleotides to both a V gene segment and a J gene segment was required. Rearrangements were called productive when the CDR3 lacked stop codons and stayed in frame with V and J; all others were non-productive. CDR3 was defined according to IMGT convention as the region running from the second conserved V-encoded cysteine to the conserved J-encoded phenylalanine. Sequences without an unambiguous match to a single V gene segment were excluded from the earlier analysis of 450 to 750 of the donors. An earlier analysis of 587 of the donors classified V segments as functional when productive rearrangements were above 56.7% and as segregating when the standard deviation between donors was above 5%. A statistical classification framework was built for diagnosing cytomegalovirus status from the catalog of TCR beta chain sequences. V and J gene assignment, in a later analysis, came from comparing TCR nucleotide sequences with IMGT/GENE-DB human TR gene sequences. In a later analysis, CDR3 sequences and most-parsimonious VDJ recombination scenarios were assigned using the TCRdist pipeline. In a later analysis, each TCR beta chain was defined by its CDR3 amino acid sequence together with its V-gene family, and reads lacking a unique V-gene family were excluded. As a way to deal with suspected cross-contamination and a sequencing artifact, a later analysis dropped 640 or so nucleotide sequences that were highly shared and had low generation probability. In a later analysis, a clonal expansion index was calculated for each public chain from normalized within-repertoire ranks of inferred template counts. A later analysis computed generation probabilities with a VDJ recombination model fitted to out-of-frame rearrangements, and checked the results against IGoR. In a later analysis, hypergeometric tests were used to score TCR-TCR, TCR-HLA and TCR-CMV co-occurrence, with a repertoire-size bias correction applied to TCR pairs. False discovery rates were estimated in a later analysis by permuting HLA or CMV assignments 20 times. In a later analysis, co-occurring TCRs were grouped with DBSCAN, and TCRdist sequence similarity was added when clustering was performed within HLA-allele-positive subsets. Repertoires with fewer than 30,000 or more than 120,000 public chains, plus five repertoires with anomalous nucleotide sharing, were excluded from co-occurrence clustering. This is the immuneACCESS table as TCRdb keeps it, with only in-frame sequences that have V and J called. A part of the clones is gone; compared with another copy, unresolved V genes explain less than half, and the rest is unexplained. V and J calls and clone size are given by that table; D and trimming were obtained from the DNA. In this sample's table one finds roughly 80,000 clones. Clones ranked in the top ten supply approximately 0.58% of the sample.

From a lookup of the germline V gene (reference sequence), CDR1 and CDR2 are GTSNPN and SVGIG. For this chain, trimming is 8 bases at the V end and 7 bases at the J end, and the number of junction bases without a gene match is 10. From cysteine to phenylalanine, the CDR3 is 13 amino acids long. The CDR3 DNA has 39 bases and is translated from base 1. The sample originates from a study of cytomegalovirus exposure and HLA in healthy donors (TCRdb year 2017). At the level of the whole study: An earlier analysis of roughly 570 of the donors reported approximately 280 Gb of sequence data and 95 million to 130 million unique TCR beta sequences obtained from about 179 million T cells. An early release that covered about 640 HLA-typed donors contained around 330 gigabases of sequencing data and approximately 85 million unique TCR sequences. Of the 300 to 400 genotyped donors, roughly 80% fell in the genetic ancestry cluster associated with self-reported Caucasian donors. The study aimed to test whether signatures of past pathogen exposure could be identified by cataloging public T cell receptors. Using immunosequencing, the study profiled T cell repertoires from some 670 subjects and related those repertoires to cytomegalovirus serostatus. A separate validation cohort of roughly 120 different subjects was used in addition to the roughly 670-subject first cohort. High-throughput TCR immunosequencing, statistical association of individual TCRs with disease status, and machine learning were combined to predict cytomegalovirus infection status. A later analysis re-examined previously published TCR beta repertoires from more than 650 donors and added high-resolution HLA genotyping to investigate patterns of TCR occurrence. Rather than using new phenotypic data, the later analysis identified candidate immune exposures from TCR beta sequences and from how often those sequences occurred across donors. In an earlier analysis of 587 of the donors, high-throughput TCR beta sequencing was used to judge whether each TCR beta V gene segment behaved as functional or pseudogenic. Alongside the repertoire data, information on donor age, sex, ethnicity and CMV serostatus was compiled. Genome-wide SNP genotypes for about 65% of the 666 donors were used in a later genetic analysis, which treated that subset as a discovery cohort. All discovery cohort repertoires had been generated using a single sequencing platform. Both class I and class II loci were covered by HLA typing, at four-digit resolution. Typing coverage differed by locus: A, B, C, DRB1 and DQB1 were typed in about 629-630 donors, DQA1 in about 510, DPA1 in 600 to 610, and DPB1 in 450 to 490. Roughly 5 DR-DQ haplotypes were handled as single units for association and clustering, since linkage in the cohort was strong. Among about 360 genotyped donors of the cohort, an average of around 240,000 unique TCR beta nucleotide sequences were sequenced per donor, around 20% of them non-productive.

In total, 666 healthy bone marrow donors made up the cohort. All cohort members were sampled while nominally healthy, although unrecorded immune exposures were likely present. The donor tested CMV seronegative, placing the donor among the 352 seronegative members of the cohort. A peripheral blood sample was provided by each donor, and peripheral blood mononuclear cells were used for TCR beta sequencing. The Qiagen DNeasy Blood Extraction Kit was used to extract genomic DNA from the blood cell samples. Paper-wide results and their limitations: A group of highly shared sequence variants was considered likely to be a technical artifact of the sequencing pipeline. A further reported finding was that TCR beta sequences accurately predicted the HLA-A and HLA-B alleles for most subjects in the first cohort. The study gave a list of 150 to 200 TCR beta chains associated with cytomegalovirus. According to a later analysis, most CMV-associated TCR beta chains appeared to be HLA-restricted, and the HLA associations seemed to be driven largely by CMV exposure. A later genetic analysis associated a missense DCLRE1C variant with V-gene and J-gene trimming of TCR beta chains, and an independent cohort replicated the association. In a later genetic analysis, fewer N-insertions in productive TCRs were reported among donors in an Asian-associated ancestry cluster than the roughly 700-donor mean. Presence/absence analyses assumed roughly uniform sequencing depth across donors, an assumption that may not hold. It was suggested by the authors that the approach could potentially be generalized to other disease states and immunological phenotypes. Broadly in line with IMGT annotations, most TCR beta V segments showed up in productive rearrangements about 90% or about 30% of the time in an earlier analysis of 450 to 750 of the donors. While some public TCRs were present in many individuals, most TCR sequences turned up only very rarely across donors. In a later analysis, around 17,000 TCR beta sequences were associated with specific HLA alleles at a false discovery rate of 0.05. Assigning TCR associations to individual alleles was difficult when HLA alleles, especially DR and DQ, strongly co-occurred. Correlated functional status among segregating V segments might be attributable to linkage disequilibrium, but an unknown experimental factor could not be ruled out. The classifier was reported to diagnose cytomegalovirus status with high specificity and sensitivity in both the original cohort and the validation cohort. In a later analysis, TCR association rates were found to vary across HLA loci, with the most associated TCRs seen for DRB1 alleles and the fewest for HLA-C alleles. In a later analysis, several top co-occurrence clusters were reported to appear linked to parvovirus B19, influenza, CMV and Epstein-Barr virus. The only immune exposure information available for the cohort was CMV serostatus. Some IMGT-functional V segments, including TRBV6-2 and TRBV6-3, could not be told apart with the 87-base-pair reads, so those segments were excluded. A few of the identified cytomegalovirus-associated TCR beta chains were confirmed in vitro to be specific for cytomegalovirus antigens. A later analysis found that HLA-associated TCR beta chains were more clonally expanded and had lower generation probabilities than equally common non-associated chains. HLA typing was unavailable for some donors at each locus, so association tests used only the typed subset. About 15 rarely observed V segments, including chromosome 9 orphons, were excluded from the earlier analysis of some 590 of the donors because counts were too low. This cohort had only TCR beta chains sequenced, and the lack of alpha or paired-chain data limited which features could be detected.

The rearrangement joined TRBV30 to TRBJ2-2, with 7 bases matching TRBD2. The specimen was PBMCs. The sequence came from a man over 45 in good health and CMV-seronegative. The CDR3 corresponds to CAVGLLAHGELFF. The nucleotide sequence is given as TGTGCCGTTGGCCTACTAGCGCACGGGGAGCTGTTTTTT.